This TCR beta chain appears in the sequencing data of a study of identifying expanded T cells in peripheral blood. Study results and limitations: Approximately 2-week clone count variance significantly increased as total template count grew. Differentially abundant clones: around 1.1 between replicates, 15 to 17 at approximately two weeks, approximately 19 at four.

Profiling relied on immunoSEQ multiplex PCR, and the TCRdb table lists in-frame clones only, not all of them. The sample gives roughly 81,000 clones, 84% of which show up once; around a fifth is in the top ten. Note on this clone: What it binds is unknown.

During the collection period, no donor immune events like infections were recorded. This TCR derives from a person aged 18 to 75 in good health. Sequencing used blood.

DNA for the CDR3: TGTGCCAGCAGGACGGACAGGGGCTCCTACGAGCAGTACTTC. It is translated as CASRTDRGSYEQYF. The rearrangement joins TRBV6-5 to TRBJ2-7, with 9 bases aligning to TRBD1. CDR3 length: 14 amino acids. Germline values: CDR1 MNHEY, CDR2 SVGAGI. The V segment lost 6 bases and the J segment 0 bases; nucleotides outside the gene matches: 3.